A selection of T cell receptor beta chains follows, all from one sample in a study of CD8+ T cells in alopecia areata. The protocol was immunoSEQ multiplex PCR, while the TCRdb copy is restricted to in-frame clones and leaves out a portion. The data show 150,000 to 200,000 clones, 50% to 75% seen once. The source was CD4+ T cells sorted from blood, collected at approximately week 56, from a patient treated with tofacitinib. Receptors were obtained from a human donor with alopecia areata. Each CDR3 is given with its conserved first and last residue. Fields, in order: D gene, V gene, J gene, CDR3 protein. A D gene is named only where the DNA matches it firmly.

-	TRBV19	TRBJ1-1	CASSITGSEAFF
TRBD1	TRBV5-1	TRBJ2-5	CASSGTGQGIETQYF
-	TRBV6-6	TRBJ1-1	CASTSGPEAFF
-	TRBV30	TRBJ2-7	CAWSHGRAGYEQYF
-	TRBV2	TRBJ1-1	CASRLNTEAFF
-	TRBV5-1	TRBJ2-6	CASSTDGSGANVLTF
-	TRBV5-1	TRBJ1-5	CASSLVAGDNQPQHF
-	TRBV6-5	TRBJ1-3	CASSLRGSSGNTIYF
-	TRBV27	TRBJ1-3	CASSPGESRGNTIYF
TRBD1	TRBV20-1	TRBJ2-7	CSAGTVEQYF
TRBD1	TRBV6-5	TRBJ1-1	CASSYSTGRNTEAFF
TRBD2	TRBV5-1	TRBJ2-7	CASSPAPGGRAYEQYF
TRBD1	TRBV29-1	TRBJ1-2	CSVSGTDLWGYTF
-	TRBV5-1	TRBJ2-3	CASSLRGSTDTQYF
TRBD1	TRBV15	TRBJ1-6	CATSRTGQGLGSPLHF
-	TRBV7-2	TRBJ2-7	CASSFDSNYEQYF
TRBD1	TRBV28	TRBJ2-1	CASSLWGQGGILNEQFF
-	TRBV23-1	TRBJ1-5	CASAGPGCQPQHF
-	TRBV6-1	TRBJ2-1	CASNRLDEQFF